The present T cell receptor beta chain was sequenced within a study of blood T cells in healthy people across ages. Looking at the study overall: About one barcoded beta molecule per two T cells was the capture yield of template switching.

This clonotype was detected ten times or more. This CDR3 comprises 18 residues. Germline assignment: CDR1 SGHRS and CDR2 YFSETQ. Losses at the gene ends were 8 bases for V and 0 bases for J; bases not matched to a gene: 13. Combining a sample-barcoded 5' primer with a J-beta primer mix, a second PCR ran for roughly 7 to 12 cycles. Each cDNA molecule carried a tag from a template-switch adaptor that contained 12 random nucleotides. At least 3 million CDR3-containing paired-end reads were obtained per sample. TCRdb passed the 5' RACE reads through MiXCR, listing each CDR3 protein once. The sample carries 650,000 to 1,000,000 distinct CDR3 sequences, 36% recorded once.

This receptor was identified in a man aged 18 to 29 in good health. Sequenced sample: blood. The chain uses TRBV5-1 and TRBJ2-6; 8 bases match TRBD1. The CDR3 bases are TGCGCCAGTCGTCAACTGGACAGGGAAGTCTCTGGGGCCAACGTCCTGACTTTC. Encoded protein: CASRQLDREVSGANVLTF. Supplemented by reference TRBV5-1 and TRBJ2-6, the full variable domain reads KAGVTQTPRYLIKTRGQQVTLSCSPISGHRSVSWYQQTPGQGLQFLFEYFSETQRNKGNFPGRFSGRQFSNSRSEMNVSTLELGDSALYLCASRQLDREVSGANVLTFGAGSRLTVL.